The 2 T cell receptor beta chains below come from one sample, sequenced in a study of beta chain features in type 1 diabetes. Study results and caveats: Moderate yet significant TCRB CDR3 shortening was seen in Type 1 diabetes patients in all four CD4+ subsets.

Reverse transcribing all isolated RNA meant expressed TCRB transcripts were sequenced. Profiling relied on immunoSEQ multiplex PCR, and the TCRdb table lists in-frame clones only, not all of them. Among around 690,000 clones listed, 9.5% to 15% were seen once. These receptors have no identified antigens. Input material: naive CD4+ T cells from blood. All receptors derive from a young man with type 1 diabetes.

The CDR3 bases are TGTGCCAGCTCATCATTATCGGGACGAAGATCCTACGAGCAGTACTTC. Amino acid sequence: CASSSLSGRRSYEQYF. V gene TRBV18 combines with J gene TRBJ2-7; the D gene could be TRBD1 or TRBD2 (5 bases each). V was cut by 5 bases and J by 1 base, with 18 bases left in between. The CDR3 sequence is 16 residues long. The germline gives CDR1 KGHSH, CDR2 LQKENI.

In this sample, this clone turned up a few times. J is TRBJ1-3 and V is TRBV5-6; a possible D gene is TRBD1 (6 bases). This CDR3 spans 13 amino acids. Per the germline V gene, CDR1 is SGHDT and CDR2 is YYEEEE. Trimming took off 7 bases at V and 4 bases at J, with 12 bases between the two ends. CDR3 loop: CASSLGGGNTIYF. CDR3 bases: TGTGCCAGCTCTTTGGGGGGCGGAAACACCATATATTTT.